A single sample is the source of the 14 T cell receptor beta chains below, sequenced in a study of CD8+ T cells in alopecia areata. cDNA prepared by RNA extraction and subsequent reverse transcription served as the template for sequencing. Data came from immunoSEQ multiplex PCR; TCRdb stores just in-frame clones and leaves some out. Here the sample spans roughly 210,000 clones, approximately 45% being singletons. Treatment noted: oral pan-JAK inhibitor, 5-10 mg twice daily. The source material was CD4+ T cells sorted from blood, sampled at approximately week 36, from a patient treated with tofacitinib. The receptors here all came from a human donor with alopecia areata.

The chain uses TRBV4-2 and TRBJ2-6, with D tentatively TRBD2 (5 bases). Trimming removed 3 bases at V and 8 bases at J, with 8 bases between. CDR3 size: 13 residues. Germline V gene sequence: CDR1 LGHNA, CDR2 YNFKEQ. The CDR3 spells CASSQGGPNVLTF. Here the CDR3 DNA reads TGTGCCAGCAGCCAGGGCGGGCCCAACGTCCTGACTTTC.

This clone came up a few times. The chain uses TRBV30 and TRBJ2-4; TRBD2 matches at 8 bases. Germline V lookup: CDR1 GTSNPN, CDR2 SVGIG (reference sequence). Unmatched junction bases numbered 10, after V lost 3 bases and J lost 9 bases. The CDR3 is made up of 14 amino acids. CDR3 DNA: TGTGCCTGGAGCCCTCCTCACGCGGGGGGCATTCAGTACTTC. Its translation: CAWSPPHAGGIQYF.

This clone was counted once. The CDR3 nucleotides are TGTGCCAGCAGACATCGGGGGAGCACCGGGGAGCTGTTTTTT. This translates into CASRHRGSTGELFF. This sequence joins TRBV13 and TRBJ2-2; D possibly corresponds to TRBD2 (6 bases). CDR1 and CDR2 (germline): PRHDT, FYEKMQ (reference sequence). The CDR3 loop spans 14 amino acids. The V end was cut by 6 bases, the J end by 4 bases, with 12 bases between.

In its sample, this clone was seen a few times. This rearrangement joins TRBV5-1 to TRBJ2-2; D uncertain. V lost 4 bases, J lost 1 base, and 8 bases lay in between. The CDR3 length is 14 residues. CDR1 SGHRS and CDR2 YFSETQ come from the germline V gene. The CDR3, as DNA: TGCGCCAGCAGCGCGAACCAGAACACCGGGGAGCTGTTTTTT. This gives the protein CASSANQNTGELFF.

The V and J genes are TRBV7-2 and TRBJ2-1; 11 bases match TRBD1. V shed 5 bases, J shed 8 bases, and the junction held 11 bases outside the gene matches. This CDR3 contains 16 residues. Germline V gene lookup returns CDR1 SGHTA and CDR2 FQGNSA. CDR3 residues: CASSPARDRGVDEQFF. DNA for the CDR3: TGTGCCAGCAGCCCAGCCCGGGACAGGGGGGTGGATGAGCAGTTCTTC. Complete variable domain (other parts from reference TRBV7-2 and TRBJ2-1): GAGVSQSPSNKVTEKGKDVELRCDPISGHTALYWYRQSLGQGLEFLIYFQGNSAPDKSGLPSDRFSAERTGGSVSTLTIQRTQQEDSAVYLCASSPARDRGVDEQFFGPGTRLTVL.

This chain connects TRBV7-2 to TRBJ1-2; the D is unclear. The CDR3 runs to 14 residues. V dropped 1 base and J dropped 5 bases, with 11 bases sitting between them. CDR1 SGHTA and CDR2 FQGNSA come from the germline V gene. CDR3 DNA: TGTGCCAGCAGCTTAGACGGCAGGCCATATGGCTACACCTTC. Its protein is CASSLDGRPYGYTF.

Worth noting for this clone: Other DNA sequences from this sample encode an identical CDR3 as well. The chain is built from TRBV2 and TRBJ2-3; D gene uncertain. Per germline, CDR1 SNHLY and CDR2 FYNNEI. The CDR3 is 11 residues long. V lost 8 bases to trimming and J lost 0 bases, with 3 bases between them. Written as DNA, the CDR3 is TGTGCCAGCCGTAGCACAGATACGCAGTATTTT. Translated: CASRSTDTQYF.

The V gene is TRBV5-1, the J gene TRBJ1-1; TRBD1 might be the D (5 bases). This CDR3 is built from 15 residues. V was cut by 4 bases and J by 0 bases, with 13 bases left in between. Germline CDR1 and CDR2: SGHRS and YFSETQ. Here the CDR3 DNA reads TGCGCCAGCAGCCTCGTGGGGCACCTGAACACTGAAGCTTTCTTT. Translated: CASSLVGHLNTEAFF.

This clone was recorded a few times. This chain joins TRBV6-1 and TRBJ2-3; D is possibly TRBD2 (5 bases). Germline values: CDR1 MNHNS, CDR2 SASEGT. The CDR3 spans 12 residues. V was clipped by 7 bases and J by 8 bases, with 13 bases between them. The CDR3 sequence is CASTAGGGTQYF. The CDR3 region has the DNA TGTGCCAGCACCGCCGGTGGAGGTACGCAGTATTTT.

The V gene is TRBV29-1, the J gene TRBJ2-5, with 10 bases that match TRBD2. Judging by the DNA end, TRBJ2-7 fits better; the J call may be wrong. Germline lookup yields CDR1 SQVTM and CDR2 ANQGSEA. The CDR3 contains 13 residues. The chain's CDR3 is CSVERASGSEQYF. The DNA for the CDR3 is TGCAGCGTTGAGCGGGCTAGCGGGAGCGAGCAGTACTTC.

As for this clone: A much larger clone differs by one base, so this may be a read error. The rearrangement joins TRBV7-9 to TRBJ2-3; D call uncertain. CDR3 length equals 11 residues. Germline CDR1 reads SEHNR; CDR2 reads FQNEAQ (reference sequence). With 3 bases removed from V and 2 bases from J, the gap between germline ends came to 0 bases. CDR3 coding DNA: TGTGCCAGCAGCTTCACAGATACGCAGTATTTT. This encodes CASSFTDTQYF.

This clone was counted between two and nine times. The rearrangement joins TRBV28 to TRBJ2-5; a possible D gene is TRBD1 (5 bases). V lost 5 bases and J lost 4, with 17 bases in between. Germline CDR1 and CDR2: MDHEN and SYDVKM. The CDR3 is 15 amino acids. The CDR3 region is CASSTPGQGGETQYF. The CDR3, as DNA: TGTGCCAGCAGTACACCGGGCCAGGGCGGAGAGACCCAGTACTTC.

This clone was seen only a few times. This chain joins TRBV4-1 and TRBJ2-5, with 11 positions matching TRBD2. From germline, CDR1 is MGHRA and CDR2 YSYEKL. Losses at the gene ends were 1 base for V and 5 bases for J; bases not matched to a gene: 6. CDR3 length equals 16 residues. The CDR3 sequence is CASSQGTSGLWETQYF. For the CDR3, the DNA is TGCGCCAGCAGCCAAGGGACTAGCGGGTTGTGGGAGACCCAGTACTTC.

The V gene is TRBV29-1, the J gene TRBJ2-1, with TRBD1 matching 8 bases. The ends lost 6 bases at V and 7 bases at J; junction bases unmatched: 17. Germline V gene lookup returns CDR1 SQVTM and CDR2 ANQGSEA. This CDR3 contains 16 residues. The CDR3 is CSVKQARTGITNEQFF. For the CDR3, the DNA is TGCAGCGTCAAACAAGCCCGGACAGGGATAACGAATGAGCAGTTCTTC.